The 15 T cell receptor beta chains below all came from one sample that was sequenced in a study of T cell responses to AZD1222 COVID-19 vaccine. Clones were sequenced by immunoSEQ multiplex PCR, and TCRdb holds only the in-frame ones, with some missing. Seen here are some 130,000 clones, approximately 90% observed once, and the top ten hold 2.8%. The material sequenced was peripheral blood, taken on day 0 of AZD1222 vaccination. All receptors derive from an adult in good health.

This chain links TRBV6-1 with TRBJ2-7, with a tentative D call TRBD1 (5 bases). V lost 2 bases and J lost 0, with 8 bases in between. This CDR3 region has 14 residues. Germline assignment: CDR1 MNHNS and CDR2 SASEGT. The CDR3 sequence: CASSEMGPSYEQYF. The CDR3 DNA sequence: TGTGCCAGCAGTGAAATGGGGCCCTCCTACGAGCAGTACTTC.

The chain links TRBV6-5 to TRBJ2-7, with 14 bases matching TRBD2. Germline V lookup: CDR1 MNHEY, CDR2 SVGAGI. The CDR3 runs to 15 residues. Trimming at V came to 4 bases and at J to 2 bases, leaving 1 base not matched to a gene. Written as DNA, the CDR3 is TGTGCCAGCAGTTTGGGACTAGCGGGGGCCTACGAGCAGTACTTC. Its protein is CASSLGLAGAYEQYF.

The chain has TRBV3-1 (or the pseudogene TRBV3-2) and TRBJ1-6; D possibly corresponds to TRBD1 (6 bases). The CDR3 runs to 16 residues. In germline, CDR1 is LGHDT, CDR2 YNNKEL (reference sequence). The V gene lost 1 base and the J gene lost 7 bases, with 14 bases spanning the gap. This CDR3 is CASSQGLGGRNSPLHF. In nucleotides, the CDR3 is TGTGCCAGCAGCCAAGGCCTTGGGGGGCGAAATTCACCCCTCCACTTT.

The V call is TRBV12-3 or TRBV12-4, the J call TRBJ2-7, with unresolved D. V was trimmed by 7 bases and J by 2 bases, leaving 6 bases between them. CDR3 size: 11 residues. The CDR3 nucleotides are TGTGCCAGCACCCTAACCTACGAGCAGTACTTC. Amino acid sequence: CASTLTYEQYF.

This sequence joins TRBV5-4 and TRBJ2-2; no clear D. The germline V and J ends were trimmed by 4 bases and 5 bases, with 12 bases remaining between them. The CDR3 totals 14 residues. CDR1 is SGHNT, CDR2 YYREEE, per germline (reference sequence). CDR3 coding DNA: TGTGCCAGCAGCCCCCTCAGCCAGACCGGGGAGCTGTTTTTT. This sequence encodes CASSPLSQTGELFF.

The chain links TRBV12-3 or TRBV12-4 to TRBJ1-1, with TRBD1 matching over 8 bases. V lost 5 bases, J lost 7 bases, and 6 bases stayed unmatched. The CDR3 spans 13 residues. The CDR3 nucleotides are TGTGCCAGCAGTCCAGACAGGGGAGATGAAGCTTTCTTT. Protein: CASSPDRGDEAFF.

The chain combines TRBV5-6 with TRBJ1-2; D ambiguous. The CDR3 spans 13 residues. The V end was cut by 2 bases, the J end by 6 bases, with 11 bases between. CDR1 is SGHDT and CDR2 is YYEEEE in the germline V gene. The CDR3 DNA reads TGTGCCAGCAGCTTTTGGGGTGGCGATGGCTACACCTTC. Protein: CASSFWGGDGYTF.

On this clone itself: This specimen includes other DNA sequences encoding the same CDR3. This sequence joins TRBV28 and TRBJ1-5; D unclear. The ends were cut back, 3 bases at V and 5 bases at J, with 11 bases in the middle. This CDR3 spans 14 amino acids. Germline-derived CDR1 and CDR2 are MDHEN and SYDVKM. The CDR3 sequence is CASSFVGYDQPQHF. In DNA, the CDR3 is TGTGCCAGCAGTTTCGTGGGGTACGATCAGCCCCAGCATTTT.

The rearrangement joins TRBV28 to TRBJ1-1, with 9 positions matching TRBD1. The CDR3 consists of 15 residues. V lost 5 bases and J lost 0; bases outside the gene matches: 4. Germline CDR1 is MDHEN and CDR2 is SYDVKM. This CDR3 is CASSPWDRVNTEAFF. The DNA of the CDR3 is TGTGCCAGCAGTCCCTGGGACAGGGTGAACACTGAAGCTTTCTTT.

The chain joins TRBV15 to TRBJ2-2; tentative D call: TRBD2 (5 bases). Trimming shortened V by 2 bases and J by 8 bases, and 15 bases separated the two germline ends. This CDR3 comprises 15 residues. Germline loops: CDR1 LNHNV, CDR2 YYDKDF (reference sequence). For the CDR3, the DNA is TGTGCCACCAGCAGACCCCGGGGAGTAACAGGGGAGCTGTTTTTT. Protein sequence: CATSRPRGVTGELFF.

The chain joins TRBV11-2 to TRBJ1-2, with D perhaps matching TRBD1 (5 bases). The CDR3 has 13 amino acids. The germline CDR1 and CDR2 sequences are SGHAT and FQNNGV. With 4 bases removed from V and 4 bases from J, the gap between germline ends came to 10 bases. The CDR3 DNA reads TGTGCCAGCAGCTCCGGGAGGGGCTATGGCTACACCTTC. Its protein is CASSSGRGYGYTF.

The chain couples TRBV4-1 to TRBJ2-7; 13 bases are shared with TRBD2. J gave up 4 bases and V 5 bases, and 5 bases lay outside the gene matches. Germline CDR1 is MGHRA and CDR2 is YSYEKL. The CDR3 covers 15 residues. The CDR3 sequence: CASSRLAGGQYEQYF. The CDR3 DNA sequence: TGCGCCAGCAGCAGACTAGCGGGAGGACAGTACGAGCAGTACTTC.

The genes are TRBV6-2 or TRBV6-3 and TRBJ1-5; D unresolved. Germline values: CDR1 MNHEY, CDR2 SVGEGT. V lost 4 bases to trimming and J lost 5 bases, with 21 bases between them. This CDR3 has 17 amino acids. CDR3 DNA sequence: TGTGCCAGCAGTTCTCGGCAGCGGCTTACCATTTATCAGCCCCAGCATTTT. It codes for CASSSRQRLTIYQPQHF.

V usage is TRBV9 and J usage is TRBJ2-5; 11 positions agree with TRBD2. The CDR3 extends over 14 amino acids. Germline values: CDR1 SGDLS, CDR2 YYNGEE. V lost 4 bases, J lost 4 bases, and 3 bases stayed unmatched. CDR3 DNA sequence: TGTGCCAGCAGCCCCCTAGCGGGGGGAGAGACCCAGTACTTC. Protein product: CASSPLAGGETQYF.

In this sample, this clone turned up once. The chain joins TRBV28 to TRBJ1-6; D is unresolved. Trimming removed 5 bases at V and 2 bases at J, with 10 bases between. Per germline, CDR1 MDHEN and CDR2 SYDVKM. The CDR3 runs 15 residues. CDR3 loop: CASSPSGTYNSPLHF. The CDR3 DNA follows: TGTGCCAGCAGTCCCTCCGGGACCTATAATTCACCCCTCCACTTT. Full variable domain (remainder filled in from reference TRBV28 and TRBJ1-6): DVKVTQSSRYLVKRTGEKVFLECVQDMDHENMFWYRQDPGLGLRLIYFSYDVKMKEKGDIPEGYSVSREKKERFSLILESASTNQTSMYLCASSPSGTYNSPLHFGNGTRLTVT.